Listed below are T cell receptor beta chains from one sample, sequenced in a study of cytomegalovirus exposure and HLA in healthy donors. Using immunoSEQ multiplex PCR, the repertoire was profiled, and TCRdb retains in-frame clones only, with some absent. This table has 100,000 to 120,000 clones, around 77% appearing once. Sequencing was carried out using PBMCs. These receptors were taken from a woman aged 30 to 39 in good health and CMV-seropositive. The CDR3 runs from the conserved cysteine through the conserved F or W. Fields, in order: V gene, clone size, J gene, D gene, CDR3 protein, CDR3 DNA. A D gene is named only where the DNA matches it firmly. Rows give clone size only sometimes, using once, few, many, or a class for an expanded clone.

>TRBV11-3|few|TRBJ1-1|NA
CASSAGEITEAFF
TGTGCCAGCAGCGCCGGAGAGATCACTGAAGCTTTCTTT
>TRBV5-1|NA|TRBJ1-1|NA
CASSPGQRDEAFF
TGCGCCAGCAGCCCCGGGCAGAGGGATGAAGCTTTCTTT
>TRBV19|NA|TRBJ2-7|NA
CASSISPLSPYEQYF
TGTGCCAGTAGTATCTCCCCACTATCCCCCTACGAGCAGTACTTC
>TRBV29-1|NA|TRBJ2-7|NA
CSVGAKIGTPSYEQYF
TGCAGCGTTGGAGCCAAGATCGGGACACCATCCTACGAGCAGTACTTC
>TRBV9|NA|TRBJ1-5|TRBD1
CASSPQGSNQPQHF
TGTGCCAGCAGCCCACAGGGGAGCAATCAGCCCCAGCATTTT
>TRBV11-3|NA|TRBJ2-7|TRBD2
CASSLRGIAGGPELTYEQYF
TGTGCCAGCAGCCTTCGGGGCATAGCGGGAGGCCCAGAGCTCACCTACGAGCAGTACTTC
>TRBV11-2|NA|TRBJ2-1|TRBD2
CASSSRLAGELVSYNEQFF
TGTGCCAGCAGCTCACGCCTAGCGGGGGAATTGGTCTCCTACAATGAGCAGTTCTTC
>TRBV5-4|NA|TRBJ1-2|TRBD1
CASSPRDRGDSGYTF
TGTGCCAGCAGCCCTCGGGACAGGGGGGATAGTGGCTACACCTTC
>TRBV5-6|NA|TRBJ2-1|TRBD2
CASSRLAGGRGNEQFF
TGTGCCAGCAGCCGACTAGCGGGAGGGAGGGGAAATGAGCAGTTCTTC
>TRBV21-1|NA|TRBJ1-1|NA
CASSLQWRGNWGNTEAFF
TGTGCCAGCAGCTTGCAATGGAGGGGAAACTGGGGGAACACTGAAGCTTTCTTT
>TRBV2|NA|TRBJ2-1|NA
CASSKGGLSFSYNEQFF
TGTGCCAGCAGCAAAGGCGGCCTATCTTTCTCCTACAATGAGCAGTTCTTC
>TRBV9|NA|TRBJ2-1|TRBD1
CASSVGTGVDEQFF
TGTGCCAGCAGCGTGGGGACAGGGGTGGATGAGCAGTTCTTC
>TRBV5-4|NA|TRBJ1-5|TRBD1
CASSQGGGNQPQHF
TGTGCCAGCAGCCAAGGGGGCGGCAATCAGCCCCAGCATTTT
>TRBV11-2|NA|TRBJ1-1|NA
CASSFRGDEAFF
TGTGCCAGCAGCTTCCGGGGAGACGAAGCTTTCTTT
>TRBV5-1|NA|TRBJ2-1|NA
CASLIRPGTLYNEQFF
TGCGCCAGCTTGATTCGACCCGGGACACTCTACAATGAGCAGTTCTTC
>TRBV5-1|NA|TRBJ1-2|TRBD1
CASSMTGSGYTF
TGCGCCAGCAGCATGACAGGGTCTGGGTACACCTTC
>TRBV7-3|NA|TRBJ1-2|TRBD1
CASSVGTGGGVDYGYTF
TGTGCCAGCAGCGTCGGGACAGGGGGAGGAGTAGACTATGGCTACACCTTC
>TRBV11-3|NA|TRBJ1-1|NA
CASSLDLRVGNTEAFF
TGTGCCAGCAGCTTAGATTTGCGGGTTGGGAACACTGAAGCTTTCTTT
>TRBV14|NA|TRBJ1-2|NA
CASSQRGGTRIGYGYTF
TGTGCCAGCAGCCAAAGGGGGGGAACCCGAATCGGCTATGGCTACACCTTC
>TRBV18|NA|TRBJ1-5|TRBD1
CASSRDRVGEPQHF
TGTGCCAGCTCACGCGACAGGGTCGGGGAGCCCCAGCATTTT
>TRBV29-1|few|TRBJ1-4|NA
CSALTAGAGNEKLFF
TGCAGCGCCCTGACGGCGGGTGCCGGGAATGAAAAACTGTTTTTT
>TRBV25-1|few|TRBJ1-1|NA
CASSLVFDGEAFF
TGTGCCAGCAGCCTAGTTTTCGACGGGGAAGCTTTCTTT
>TRBV2|NA|TRBJ2-3|TRBD2
CASSVTGGVDTQYF
TGTGCCAGCAGTGTTACGGGGGGAGTAGATACGCAGTATTTT
>TRBV6-1|NA|TRBJ1-1|NA
CASSESQGRTSLNTEAFF
TGTGCCAGCAGTGAATCACAGGGCAGAACCAGCCTGAACACTGAAGCTTTCTTT
>TRBV2|NA|TRBJ2-1|NA
CATLASNEQFF
TGTGCCACGCTAGCGAGCAATGAGCAGTTCTTC
>TRBV9|few|TRBJ2-7|TRBD1
CASSMGTGAREQYF
TGTGCCAGCAGCATGGGGACAGGGGCACGCGAGCAGTACTTC
>TRBV4-1|NA|TRBJ1-5|NA
CASSQAHPNQPQHF
TGCGCCAGCAGCCAAGCCCATCCCAATCAGCCCCAGCATTTT
>TRBV5-1|NA|TRBJ1-5|NA
CASSLAGGGYQPQHF
TGCGCCAGCAGCCTCGCCGGGGGGGGCTATCAGCCCCAGCATTTT